These 21 T cell receptor beta chains were all obtained from the same sample, sequenced in a study of cytomegalovirus exposure and HLA in healthy donors. The PCR was carried out with 60 Vbeta primers and 13 Jbeta primers. Here immunoSEQ multiplex PCR was the method, and the copy in TCRdb shows in-frame clones only, minus some. The sample records 130,000 or so clones, 75% being singletons. The sequenced sample was PBMCs. The receptor set was obtained from a man aged 40-49 years in good health and CMV-seronegative.

In this sample, this clone turned up a few times. V is TRBV27 and J is TRBJ1-1, with 7 positions matching TRBD1. The CDR3 contains 15 residues. J lost 0 bases, V lost 3 bases, and 4 bases had no gene match. From germline, CDR1 is MNHEY and CDR2 SMNVEV (reference sequence). Here the CDR3 DNA reads TGTGCCAGCAGTTTGATGGGGACAGTGAACACTGAAGCTTTCTTT. This encodes CASSLMGTVNTEAFF.

The gene calls are TRBV28 and TRBJ1-5; the match to TRBD1 covers 9 bases. The germline CDR1 and CDR2 sequences are MDHEN and SYDVKM. With 6 bases clipped from V and 7 bases from J, the junction kept 4 bases outside the gene matches. CDR3 length equals 13 residues. The CDR3 loop reads CASRKTGGQPQHF. CDR3 DNA sequence: TGTGCCAGCAGGAAGACAGGGGGACAGCCCCAGCATTTT.

The CDR3 loop reads CASSPTSGKKDTQYF. In nucleotides, the CDR3 is TGTGCCAGCTCCCCGACTAGCGGGAAGAAAGATACGCAGTATTTT. This sequence joins TRBV6-5 and TRBJ2-3; TRBD2 matches 11 bases. Trimming removed 8 bases from V and 5 bases from J; junction bases left unmatched: 9. The CDR3 extends over 15 amino acids. Germline values: CDR1 MNHEY, CDR2 SVGAGI.

V gene TRBV5-1 combines with J gene TRBJ2-1; D might be TRBD2 (6 bases). The CDR3 contains 14 residues. The V end lost 5 bases, the J end lost 2 bases, and 11 bases lay between the germline ends. Germline lookup yields CDR1 SGHRS and CDR2 YFSETQ. The CDR3: CASRPEGTYNEQFF. As DNA, the CDR3 is TGCGCCAGCAGGCCGGAGGGGACCTACAATGAGCAGTTCTTC.

The CDR3 region is CASSSIPGEKLFF. The DNA of the CDR3 is TGTGCCAGCAGTTCCATCCCGGGGGAAAAACTGTTTTTT. This sequence joins TRBV6-5 and TRBJ1-4; D not resolved. The CDR3 contains 13 residues. The V gene lost 4 bases and the J gene lost 8 bases, with 11 bases spanning the gap. Germline V gives CDR1 MNHEY, CDR2 SVGAGI.

The V gene is TRBV5-3, the J gene TRBJ1-5; the match to TRBD1 covers 7 bases. TRBV5-3 is an ORF; its function is uncertain. The CDR3 sequence is 18 residues long. Trimming at V came to 2 bases and at J to 2 bases, leaving 13 bases not matched to a gene. The CDR3 DNA reads TGTGCCAGAAGCTTACTCGGGACAGATCTTTTGGGCAATCAGCCCCAGCATTTT. Amino acid sequence: CARSLLGTDLLGNQPQHF.

The chain recombines TRBV4-3 with TRBJ1-1; D might be TRBD1 (5 bases). The germline V gene encodes CDR1 LGHNA and CDR2 YSLEER. The CDR3 totals 13 residues. With 2 bases removed from V and 6 bases from J, the gap between germline ends came to 10 bases. CDR3: CASSQQGGAEAFF. The CDR3 nucleotides are TGCGCCAGCAGCCAACAGGGAGGGGCTGAAGCTTTCTTT.

This chain joins TRBV27 and TRBJ2-3, with 8 bases fitting TRBD2. Germline V gene lookup returns CDR1 MNHEY and CDR2 SMNVEV (reference sequence). Trimming cost V 8 bases and J 0 bases; bases outside gene matches: 1. The CDR3 totals 13 residues. This chain's CDR3 is CASRGGSTDTQYF. The CDR3 DNA is TGTGCCAGCCGGGGGGGCAGCACAGATACGCAGTATTTT.

This clone was counted only a few times. The gene calls are TRBV6-1 and TRBJ2-3; D is unclear. V was clipped by 8 bases and J by 2 bases, with 17 bases between them. CDR3 length: 15 residues. CDR1 is MNHNS, CDR2 SASEGT, per germline. This chain's CDR3 is CASPDHPLDTDTQYF. The DNA of the CDR3 is TGTGCCAGCCCTGATCACCCTCTAGACACAGATACGCAGTATTTT.

This clone is a singleton in its sample. The chain recombines TRBV5-4 with TRBJ2-5; TRBD1 agrees at 9 bases. The ends lost 3 bases at V and 5 bases at J; junction bases unmatched: 8. Per germline, CDR1 SGHNT and CDR2 YYREEE (reference sequence). The length of the CDR3 is 15 residues. CDR3 sequence reads: CASSSGGQGKETQYF. The CDR3 DNA sequence: TGTGCCAGCAGCTCCGGGGGACAGGGTAAGGAGACCCAGTACTTC.

By sample share, this clone is medium-sized. The chain couples TRBV4-3 to TRBJ2-7; D might be TRBD1 (6 bases). Trimming removed 0 bases from V and 4 bases from J, with 16 bases in between. The CDR3 runs to 16 residues. Germline V lookup: CDR1 LGHNA, CDR2 YSLEER. The CDR3 loop is CASSQDPLDSPYEQYF. DNA for the CDR3: TGCGCCAGCAGCCAAGACCCCCTGGACAGTCCATACGAGCAGTACTTC.

This chain's CDR3 is CASSPAQGPSHEQYF. The CDR3 nucleotides read TGTGCCAGCTCACCAGCTCAGGGTCCCTCACACGAGCAGTACTTC. The genes are TRBV18 and TRBJ2-7; TRBD1 is a possible D gene (5 bases). CDR1 and CDR2 (germline): KGHSH, LQKENI. V gave up 2 bases and J gave up 5 bases, with 16 bases separating them. There are 15 residues in the CDR3. Full variable domain (outside the CDR3, taken from reference TRBV18 and TRBJ2-7): NAGVMQNPRHLVRRRGQEARLRCSPMKGHSHVYWYRQLPEEGLKFMVYLQKENIIDESGMPKERFSAEFPKEGPSILRIQQVVRGDSAAYFCASSPAQGPSHEQYFGPGTRLTVT.

The genes are TRBV4-1 and TRBJ1-6; D may be TRBD1 (5 bases). The germline gives CDR1 MGHRA, CDR2 YSYEKL. The V gene lost 0 bases and the J gene lost 13 bases, with 10 bases spanning the gap. This CDR3 is built from 13 residues. In nucleotides, the CDR3 is TGCGCCAGCAGCCAAGATCAGGGCATCCCCCTCCACTTT. Its protein product is CASSQDQGIPLHF.

The V and J genes are TRBV4-3 and TRBJ2-3; D not certain. The CDR3 is made up of 15 amino acids. Trimming pared 5 bases from V and 1 base from J, leaving 13 bases between. CDR1 is LGHNA and CDR2 is YSLEER in the germline V gene. CDR3 in DNA: TGCGCCAGCAGCTCGACGCCCGCGGGCACAGATACGCAGTATTTT. Amino acid sequence: CASSSTPAGTDTQYF.

The chain combines TRBV7-8 with TRBJ1-5; 7 nucleotides line up with TRBD1. The CDR3 runs to 14 residues. Germline lookup yields CDR1 SGHVS and CDR2 FQNEAQ. V shed 5 bases and J 7 bases; nucleotides not matched to a gene: 8. This CDR3 is CASSHRDRFQPQHF. In DNA form, the CDR3 reads TGTGCCAGCAGCCACCGGGACAGATTCCAGCCCCAGCATTTT.

This clone was recorded once. V gene TRBV4-1 combines with J gene TRBJ1-1, with D maybe TRBD1 (5 bases). The V gene's germline CDR1 is MGHRA and CDR2 YSYEKL. The CDR3 consists of 15 residues. V gave up 3 bases and J gave up 1 base, with 12 bases separating them. The CDR3 loop reads CASSHFVTGNTEAFF. In DNA, the CDR3 is TGCGCCAGCAGCCATTTTGTCACAGGGAACACTGAAGCTTTCTTT.

This chain joins TRBV5-6 and TRBJ2-3, with 9 bases that match TRBD1. Germline V gene data show CDR1 as SGHDT and CDR2 as YYEEEE. With V trimmed by 4 bases and J by 4 bases, 13 bases remained unmatched. There are 17 residues in the CDR3. The CDR3 reads CASSPTTGGLFPDTQYF. The CDR3 DNA sequence: TGTGCCAGCAGCCCCACAACAGGGGGCTTATTCCCAGATACGCAGTATTTT.

The J gene is TRBJ1-5, the V gene TRBV18; D perhaps matches TRBD1 (5 bases). The germline CDR1 and CDR2 sequences are KGHSH and LQKENI. V lost 4 bases and J lost 4, with 8 bases in between. The CDR3 length is 13 residues. DNA of the CDR3: TGTGCCAGCTCACTCGACAGAAATCAGCCCCAGCATTTT. It translates to CASSLDRNQPQHF.

The chain combines TRBV14 with TRBJ1-1; TRBD1 is a possible D gene (6 bases). This CDR3 is built from 15 residues. V lost 4 bases and J lost 1, with 13 bases in between. In germline, CDR1 is SGHDN, CDR2 FVKESK. The CDR3 bases are TGTGCCAGCAGCCCCTTTGGCAGGGGGAACACTGAAGCTTTCTTT. This encodes CASSPFGRGNTEAFF.

This clone has just one count. The V and J genes are TRBV19 and TRBJ1-3; tentatively, D is TRBD1 (6 bases). The CDR3 length is 14 residues. Germline lookup yields CDR1 LNHDA and CDR2 SQIVND (reference sequence). V gave up 7 bases and J gave up 2 bases, with 12 bases separating them. The CDR3 sequence: CASKQGGTGNTIYF. The CDR3, as DNA: TGTGCCAGTAAACAGGGCGGAACTGGAAACACCATATATTTT.

This chain joins TRBV18 and TRBJ1-1; D call uncertain. Trimming pared 5 bases from V and 11 bases from J, leaving 18 bases between. Germline lookup yields CDR1 KGHSH and CDR2 LQKENI. This CDR3 comprises 13 residues. The CDR3 sequence is CASSVSFGEEAFF. The CDR3 DNA is TGTGCCAGCTCAGTTAGTTTCGGGGAGGAGGCTTTCTTT.